This TCR beta chain derives from a study of blood T cell repertoires in COVID-19. Germline-derived CDR1 and CDR2 are LNHDA and SQIVND (reference sequence). The ends were cut back, 6 bases at V and 0 bases at J, with 12 bases in the middle. This CDR3 region has 15 residues. Ages ranged from about 18 to 90 years, with residence in about two dozen US areas. Clinical history reported by participants formed the basis on which cohorts were assigned. Generated by immunoSEQ multiplex PCR, the TCRdb table keeps only in-frame clones and is missing some. The data contain around 280,000 clones, roughly 90% of them singletons.

Sequenced: PBMCs or T cells enriched from blood (not recorded which). This sequence originates from a woman between 18 and 29 years old with acute COVID-19. The chain has TRBV19 and TRBJ1-3, with D tentatively TRBD1 (6 bases). CDR3 DNA: TGTGCCAGTAGACAGGGATTAAGCTCTGGAAACACCATATATTTT. Protein product: CASRQGLSSGNTIYF.